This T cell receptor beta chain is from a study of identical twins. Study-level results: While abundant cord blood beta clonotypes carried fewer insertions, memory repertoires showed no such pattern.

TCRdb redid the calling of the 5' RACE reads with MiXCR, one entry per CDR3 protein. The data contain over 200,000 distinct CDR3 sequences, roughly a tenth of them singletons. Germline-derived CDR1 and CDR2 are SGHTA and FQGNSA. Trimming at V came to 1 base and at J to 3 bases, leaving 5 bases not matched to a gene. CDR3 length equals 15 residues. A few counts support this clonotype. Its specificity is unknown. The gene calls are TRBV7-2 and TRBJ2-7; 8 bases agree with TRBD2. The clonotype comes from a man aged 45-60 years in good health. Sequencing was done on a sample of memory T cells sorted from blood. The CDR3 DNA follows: TGTGCCAGCAGCTTAGACAGCGGGGGACTCTACGAGCAGTACTTC. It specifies CASSLDSGGLYEQYF. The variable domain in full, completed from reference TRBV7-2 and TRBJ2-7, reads GAGVSQSPSNKVTEKGKDVELRCDPISGHTALYWYRQSLGQGLEFLIYFQGNSAPDKSGLPSDRFSAERTGGSVSTLTIQRTQQEDSAVYLCASSLDSGGLYEQYFGPGTRLTVT.